These 8 T cell receptor beta chains came from one sample sequenced in a study of blood T cell repertoires in COVID-19. Clones were sequenced by immunoSEQ multiplex PCR, and TCRdb holds only the in-frame ones, with some missing. The profile covers around 220,000 clones, with 80% appearing a single time and over 7% taken by the ten largest. The sample was PBMCs or T cells enriched from blood (not recorded which). The receptors shown here come from a woman aged 40 to 55 with acute COVID-19.

The gene calls are TRBV15 and TRBJ1-5, with D unclear. The CDR3 is 13 residues long. Germline V gene data show CDR1 as LNHNV and CDR2 as YYDKDF (reference sequence). Trimming cost V 3 bases and J 4 bases, with 7 bases left between them. CDR3 protein: CATSSGANQPQHF. CDR3 DNA: TGTGCCACCAGCAGCGGAGCGAATCAGCCCCAGCATTTT.

This chain links TRBV7-8 with TRBJ2-7; 7 bases match TRBD1. V was pared by 5 bases and J by 1 base, with 8 bases of the junction left unmatched. The CDR3 sequence is 15 residues long. CDR1 is SGHVS and CDR2 is FQNEAQ in the germline V gene. The CDR3 DNA reads TGTGCCAGCAGCCCGCGGACAGGCCAATCCTACGAGCAGTACTTC. It encodes CASSPRTGQSYEQYF.

This chain uses TRBV7-2 with TRBJ2-1, with 12 bases that match TRBD2. The ends lost 6 bases at V and 0 bases at J; junction bases unmatched: 3. The CDR3 consists of 16 residues. CDR1 and CDR2 from the germline V gene are SGHTA and FQGNSA. In DNA, the CDR3 is TGTGCCAGCAGACTAGCGGGAGGCCGCTCCTACAATGAGCAGTTCTTC. It yields the protein CASRLAGGRSYNEQFF.

The V call is TRBV6-5, the J call TRBJ1-2; 11 bases agree with TRBD1. This CDR3 is 14 amino acids long. V dropped 6 bases and J dropped 5; count of bases not matched to a gene: 5. Germline V gene lookup returns CDR1 MNHEY and CDR2 SVGAGI. CDR3 nucleotides: TGTGCCAGCAGACGGGGACAGGGGGTTTATGGCTACACCTTC. This codes for CASRRGQGVYGYTF.

This clone has just a few counts. The rearrangement uses TRBV7-3 and TRBJ1-6; D uncertain. The germline V gene encodes CDR1 SGHTA and CDR2 FQGTGA. Trimming pared 5 bases from V and 7 bases from J, leaving 15 bases between. The CDR3 covers 15 residues. The CDR3 DNA is TGTGCCAGCAGCCCGGGGAGTTTGCAGAATTCACCCCTCCACTTT. Translated, it gives CASSPGSLQNSPLHF.

The rearrangement links TRBV10-3 to TRBJ2-5; D might be TRBD1 (6 bases). The CDR3 totals 19 residues. V was trimmed by 3 bases and J by 3 bases, leaving 26 bases between them. Germline V gives CDR1 ENHRY, CDR2 SYGVKD. CDR3 DNA: TGTGCCATCAGTGATTCCAGCCTCACAGGTTTGGGGGCAAAAGAGACCCAGTACTTC. It is translated as CAISDSSLTGLGAKETQYF.

This clone was detected a few times. The CDR3 protein is CASSIRGTEAFF. CDR3 coding DNA: TGTGCCAGTAGTATCAGGGGGACTGAAGCTTTCTTT. The chain is built from TRBV19 and TRBJ1-1; TRBD1 agrees at 7 bases. V dropped 3 bases and J dropped 5; count of bases not matched to a gene: 0. CDR1 is LNHDA, CDR2 SQIVND, per germline (reference sequence). CDR3 size: 12 residues.

CDR3 protein: CASRLGLDVDEQYF. The CDR3 bases are TGTGCCAGCAGACTGGGACTAGACGTCGACGAGCAGTACTTC. This chain uses TRBV28 with TRBJ2-7, with 8 bases aligning to TRBD2. CDR3 size: 14 residues. J gave up 5 bases and V 6 bases, and 9 bases lay outside the gene matches. The germline V gene has CDR1 MDHEN and CDR2 SYDVKM.